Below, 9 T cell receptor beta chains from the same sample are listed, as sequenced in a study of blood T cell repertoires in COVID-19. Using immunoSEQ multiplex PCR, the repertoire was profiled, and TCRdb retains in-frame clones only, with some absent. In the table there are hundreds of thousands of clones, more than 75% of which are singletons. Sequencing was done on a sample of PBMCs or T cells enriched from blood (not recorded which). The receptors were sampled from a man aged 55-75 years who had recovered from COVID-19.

CDR3 residues: CASKGLAGADGELFF. The CDR3 DNA follows: TGTGCCAGCAAGGGACTAGCGGGAGCGGACGGGGAGCTGTTTTTT. The gene calls are TRBV4-2 and TRBJ2-2, with 14 bases that match TRBD2. Germline lookup yields CDR1 LGHNA and CDR2 YNFKEQ. Losses at the gene ends were 7 bases for V and 7 bases for J; bases not matched to a gene: 5. The CDR3 covers 15 residues.

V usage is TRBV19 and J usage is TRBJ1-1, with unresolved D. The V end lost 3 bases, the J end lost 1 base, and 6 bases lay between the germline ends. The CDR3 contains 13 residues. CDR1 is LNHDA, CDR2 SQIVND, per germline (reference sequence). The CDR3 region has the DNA TGTGCCAGTAGTATGAGGGAGAACACTGAAGCTTTCTTT. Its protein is CASSMRENTEAFF.

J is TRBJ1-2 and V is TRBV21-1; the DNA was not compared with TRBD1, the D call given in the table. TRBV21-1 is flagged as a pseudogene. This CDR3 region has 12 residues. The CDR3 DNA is TGTGCCAGCAGCAAAGGTCAGAATGGCTACACCTTC. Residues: CASSKGQNGYTF.

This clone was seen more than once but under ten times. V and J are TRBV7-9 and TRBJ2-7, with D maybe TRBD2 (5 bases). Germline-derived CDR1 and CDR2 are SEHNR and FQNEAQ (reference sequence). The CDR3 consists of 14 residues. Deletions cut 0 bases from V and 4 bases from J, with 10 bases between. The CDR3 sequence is CASSLAGERYEQYF. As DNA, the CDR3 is TGTGCCAGCAGCTTAGCGGGAGAGAGGTACGAGCAGTACTTC. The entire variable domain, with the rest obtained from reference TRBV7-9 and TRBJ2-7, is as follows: DTGVSQNPRHKITKRGQNVTFRCDPISEHNRLYWYRQTLGQGPEFLTYFQNEAQLEKSRLLSDRFSAERPKGSFSTLEIQRTEQGDSAMYLCASSLAGERYEQYFGPGTRLTVT.

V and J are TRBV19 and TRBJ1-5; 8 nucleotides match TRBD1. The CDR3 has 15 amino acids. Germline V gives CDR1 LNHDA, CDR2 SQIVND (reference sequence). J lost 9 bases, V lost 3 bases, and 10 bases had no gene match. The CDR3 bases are TGTGCCAGTAGTATGGGCAGGGGGCCCGGGGGGCCCCAGCATTTT. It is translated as CASSMGRGPGGPQHF. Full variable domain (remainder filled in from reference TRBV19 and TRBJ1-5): DGGITQSPKYLFRKEGQNVTLSCEQNLNHDAMYWYRQDPGQGLRLIYYSQIVNDFQKGDIAEGYSVSREKKESFPLTVTSAQKNPTAFYLCASSMGRGPGGPQHFGDGTRLSIL.

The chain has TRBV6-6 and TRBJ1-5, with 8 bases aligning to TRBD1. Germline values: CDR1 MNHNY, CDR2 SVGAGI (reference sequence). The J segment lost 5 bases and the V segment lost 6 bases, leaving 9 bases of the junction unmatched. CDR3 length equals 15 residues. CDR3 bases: TGTGCCAGCAGAACCGGACAGGGTTGGTATCAGCCCCAGCATTTT. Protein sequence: CASRTGQGWYQPQHF.

CDR3 nucleotides: TGTGCCAGCAGTCCATGGACCGGGGCGGGGGAAAAACTGTTTTTT. It is translated as CASSPWTGAGEKLFF. The rearrangement links TRBV27 to TRBJ1-4; D perhaps matches TRBD1 (5 bases). This CDR3 comprises 15 residues. The V gene lost 5 bases and the J gene lost 8 bases, with 18 bases spanning the gap. Germline CDR1 is MNHEY and CDR2 is SMNVEV (reference sequence). The full variable domain, with the rest looked up from reference TRBV27 and TRBJ1-4, is EAQVTQNPRYLITVTGKKLTVTCSQNMNHEYMSWYRQDPGLGLRQIYYSMNVEVTDKGDVPEGYKVSRKEKRNFPLILESPSPNQTSLYFCASSPWTGAGEKLFFGSGTQLSVL.

The CDR3 loop reads CASSLGFSTEAFF. CDR3 sequence (DNA): TGTGCCAGCAGCTTGGGTTTTAGCACTGAAGCTTTCTTT. This rearrangement joins TRBV5-5 to TRBJ1-1; D not resolved. In germline, CDR1 is SGHKS, CDR2 YYEKEE (reference sequence). The CDR3 runs 13 residues. With 0 bases removed from V and 4 bases from J, the gap between germline ends came to 7 bases.

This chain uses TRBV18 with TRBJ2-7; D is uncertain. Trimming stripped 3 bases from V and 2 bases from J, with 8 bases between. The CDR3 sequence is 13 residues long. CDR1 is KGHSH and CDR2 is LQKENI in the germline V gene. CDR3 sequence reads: CASSPGVPYEQYF. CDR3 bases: TGTGCCAGCTCACCTGGAGTCCCCTACGAGCAGTACTTC. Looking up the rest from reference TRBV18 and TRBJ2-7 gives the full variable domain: NAGVMQNPRHLVRRRGQEARLRCSPMKGHSHVYWYRQLPEEGLKFMVYLQKENIIDESGMPKERFSAEFPKEGPSILRIQQVVRGDSAAYFCASSPGVPYEQYFGPGTRLTVT.